Shown below are 20 T cell receptor beta chains from a single sample sequenced in a study of Graves' ophthalmopathy and Graves' hyperthyroidism. RNA transcripts provided the template for amplifying TCR beta CDR3 regions. Scientists carried out first-round RT-PCR using HTBI primers and then a second-round multiplex PCR. TCRdb reprocessed the multiplex PCR reads via MiXCR and lists one record per CDR3 protein. The sample comprises some 350,000 distinct CDR3 sequences, 17% of which are singletons, and 2.4% rests with the top ten. Sequencing was carried out using peripheral blood. These receptor sequences come from an adult woman with stable Graves' hyperthyroidism.

This clonotype was picked up many times. This chain joins TRBV11-1 and TRBJ1-1; 10 bases map to TRBD1. Germline assignment: CDR1 SGHAT and CDR2 FQDESV (reference sequence). The CDR3 runs to 16 residues. The J segment lost 3 bases and the V segment lost 4 bases, leaving 8 bases of the junction unmatched. The CDR3: CASSSAGTGAYTEAFF. As DNA, the CDR3 is TGTGCCAGCAGCTCCGCCGGGACAGGGGCTTACACTGAAGCTTTCTTT.

This clonotype was seen at least ten times. V and J are TRBV6-2 or TRBV6-3 and TRBJ2-7; 16 bases map to TRBD2. Germline assignment: CDR1 MNHEY and CDR2 SVGEGT. The CDR3 length is 17 residues. V lost 5 bases and J lost 5; bases outside the gene matches: 9. Here the CDR3 reads CASSRPQGLAGGHEQYF. The CDR3 region has the DNA TGTGCCAGCAGTCGACCTCAGGGACTAGCGGGAGGGCACGAGCAGTACTTC.

Turning to this clonotype: This may stem from a read error, because a much larger clone lies one nucleotide away. The chain has TRBV11-2 and TRBJ2-2; TRBD2 matches at 7 bases. Per germline, CDR1 SGHAT and CDR2 FQNNGV. This CDR3 region has 15 residues. Trimming removed 4 bases from V and 4 bases from J; junction bases left unmatched: 6. Here the CDR3 DNA reads TGTGCCAGCAGCTCGGGACTAACGAGCACCGGGGAGCTGTTTTTT. Translated, it gives CASSSGLTSTGELFF.

This clonotype has ten or more counts. J is TRBJ1-2 and V is TRBV9; maybe TRBD1 (5 bases). From germline, CDR1 is SGDLS and CDR2 YYNGEE. The CDR3 totals 12 residues. V gave up 2 bases and J gave up 8 bases, with 10 bases separating them. The CDR3, as DNA: TGTGCCAGCAGCGTCGGGGACTGGGGCTACACCTTC. This encodes CASSVGDWGYTF.

This clonotype was recorded many times. The chain recombines TRBV2 with TRBJ2-7; the D gene is possibly TRBD1 (6 bases). The CDR3 spans 14 residues. From germline, CDR1 is SNHLY and CDR2 FYNNEI. V lost 5 bases and J 5 bases, leaving 16 bases between the germline ends. The CDR3 region has the DNA TGTGCCAGCAGTACAACAGGGTTTGGCGACGAGCAGTACTTC. Its protein is CASSTTGFGDEQYF. Using reference TRBV2 and TRBJ2-7 for the parts outside the CDR3, the full variable domain is EPEVTQTPSHQVTQMGQEVILRCVPISNHLYFYWYRQILGQKVEFLVSFYNNEISEKSEIFDDQFSVERPDGSNFTLKIRSTKLEDSAMYFCASSTTGFGDEQYFGPGTRLTVT.

This clonotype has a count of ten or more. The rearrangement links TRBV27 to TRBJ2-7; tentative D call: TRBD2 (5 bases). The V gene lost 3 bases and the J gene lost 2 bases, with 17 bases spanning the gap. The V gene's germline CDR1 is MNHEY and CDR2 SMNVEV (reference sequence). The CDR3 is 16 residues long. CDR3 sequence (DNA): TGTGCCAGCAGTTTGGCCGGCACTAGTTTTCCCTACGAGCAGTACTTC. Its translation: CASSLAGTSFPYEQYF.

This clonotype showed up many times. The chain carries TRBV4-3 and TRBJ1-6; no firm D call. V shed 1 base and J shed 5 bases, with 6 bases lying between them. Looked up from germline, CDR1 is LGHNA and CDR2 is YSLEER. CDR3 length equals 14 residues. In DNA, the CDR3 is TGCGCCAGCAGCCAAGTGGCAGATAATTCACCCCTCCACTTT. Translation gives CASSQVADNSPLHF.

In its sample, this clonotype was seen a few times. V and J are TRBV6-2 or TRBV6-3 and TRBJ1-1; D is perhaps TRBD1 (6 bases). This CDR3 comprises 13 residues. V lost 6 bases to trimming and J lost 7 bases, with 15 bases between them. The V gene's germline CDR1 is MNHEY and CDR2 SVGEGT. CDR3 residues: CASSRNRADEAFF. The CDR3 DNA sequence: TGTGCCAGCAGCCGGAACAGGGCCGATGAAGCTTTCTTT.

This clonotype turned up a few times. V and J are TRBV6-1 and TRBJ2-5, with D possibly matching TRBD1 (6 bases). Trimming removed 6 bases from V and 2 bases from J, with 10 bases in between. This CDR3 has 13 amino acids. CDR1 is MNHNS, CDR2 SASEGT, per germline. This chain's CDR3 is CASRTGKQETQYF. CDR3 coding DNA: TGTGCCAGCAGAACAGGGAAACAAGAGACCCAGTACTTC.

This clonotype was seen repeatedly, ten times or more. V and J are TRBV5-5 and TRBJ2-5; a possible D gene is TRBD1 (7 bases). V lost 6 bases, J lost 1 base, and 16 bases lay in between. The CDR3 runs 15 residues. The germline V gene has CDR1 SGHKS and CDR2 YYEKEE (reference sequence). CDR3 nucleotide sequence: TGTGCCAGCACTCGGCGGGGACAGAGCCAAGAGACCCAGTACTTC. The encoded protein is CASTRRGQSQETQYF.

This clonotype was picked up many times. The rearrangement joins TRBV30 to TRBJ1-6; D uncertain. The length of the CDR3 is 15 residues. Per the germline V gene, CDR1 is GTSNPN and CDR2 is SVGIG (reference sequence). V was shortened by 3 bases and J by 0 bases, with 9 bases between the two germline ends. The CDR3 spells CAWRALSSYNSPLHF. For the CDR3, the DNA is TGTGCCTGGAGAGCCCTGAGCTCCTATAATTCACCCCTCCACTTT.

Ten or more counts support this clonotype. The chain has TRBV6-2 or TRBV6-3 and TRBJ2-1; 11 bases line up with TRBD2. Germline lookup yields CDR1 MNHEY and CDR2 SVGEGT. With 5 bases clipped from V and 4 bases from J, the junction kept 4 bases outside the gene matches. CDR3 length: 15 residues. CDR3 amino acids: CASSPGLADYNEQFF. For the CDR3, the DNA is TGTGCCAGCAGTCCGGGACTAGCGGATTACAATGAGCAGTTCTTC.

This clonotype was detected a few times. The V and J genes are TRBV11-2 and TRBJ2-6; 10 bases are a match to TRBD1. Unmatched junction bases numbered 2, after V lost 3 bases and J lost 3 bases. In germline, CDR1 is SGHAT, CDR2 FQNNGV. The CDR3 extends over 16 amino acids. CDR3 region: CASSLTGGFGANVLTF. Written as DNA, the CDR3 is TGTGCCAGCAGCTTGACAGGGGGCTTTGGGGCCAACGTCCTGACTTTC.

This chain joins TRBV19 and TRBJ1-1; 8 bases fit TRBD1. The V segment lost 6 bases and the J segment 0 bases; nucleotides outside the gene matches: 9. Germline V lookup: CDR1 LNHDA, CDR2 SQIVND (reference sequence). The CDR3 is 16 amino acids. Here the CDR3 reads CASRPQGAAMNTEAFF. CDR3 nucleotides: TGTGCCAGTAGGCCCCAGGGGGCTGCGATGAACACTGAAGCTTTCTTT. The entire variable domain, with the rest obtained from reference TRBV19 and TRBJ1-1, is as follows: DGGITQSPKYLFRKEGQNVTLSCEQNLNHDAMYWYRQDPGQGLRLIYYSQIVNDFQKGDIAEGYSVSREKKESFPLTVTSAQKNPTAFYLCASRPQGAAMNTEAFFGQGTRLTVV.

This clonotype was seen at least ten times. The chain employs TRBV27 and TRBJ1-1, with 9 positions matching TRBD1. The length of the CDR3 is 14 residues. Unmatched junction bases numbered 1, after V lost 4 bases and J lost 1 base. Germline CDR1 and CDR2: MNHEY and SMNVEV (reference sequence). In nucleotides, the CDR3 is TGTGCCAGCAGTTGGGACAGGGCGAACACTGAAGCTTTCTTT. This translates into CASSWDRANTEAFF.

This clonotype showed up just a few times. The CDR3 DNA reads TGTGCCAGCAGCTTAATGGTTGGGAGTGGGGGCACCGGGGAGCTGTTTTTT. Its translation is CASSLMVGSGGTGELFF. The rearrangement joins TRBV7-7 to TRBJ2-2; the D gene could be TRBD1 or TRBD2 (5 bases each). Per germline, CDR1 SSHAT and CDR2 FNYEAQ (reference sequence). V gave up 2 bases and J gave up 4 bases, with 17 bases separating them. This CDR3 is built from 17 residues.

The chain recombines TRBV12-3 or TRBV12-4 with TRBJ1-2; no clear D. The ends were cut back, 5 bases at V and 3 bases at J, with 10 bases in the middle. The CDR3 is made up of 13 amino acids. CDR3: CASSDTRDYGYTF. The CDR3 nucleotides are TGTGCCAGCAGTGACACACGTGACTATGGCTACACCTTC.

This clonotype was observed at least ten times. The V and J genes are TRBV15 and TRBJ2-2, with 13 nucleotides matching TRBD2. This CDR3 is 21 amino acids long. V trimming: 0 bases; J trimming: 2 bases; junction bases outside the gene matches: 12. Germline CDR1 reads LNHNV; CDR2 reads YYDKDF (reference sequence). The CDR3 DNA is TGTGCCACCAGCAGAGAGCGGACTAGCGGGAGTAAGATTGCTAACACCGGGGAGCTGTTTTTT. This codes for CATSRERTSGSKIANTGELFF.

A remark on this clonotype: Given the absence of the conserved phenylalanine or tryptophan at the CDR3 end, a read error is likely. The chain combines TRBV13 with TRBJ2-2, with TRBD1 identical over 7 bases. The CDR3 spans 13 residues. Germline assignment: CDR1 PRHDT and CDR2 FYEKMQ (reference sequence). The J segment lost 7 bases and the V segment lost 8 bases, leaving 7 bases of the junction unmatched. CDR3 sequence: CASRGYRGGELFV. The CDR3, as DNA: TGTGCCAGCCGCGGATACAGGGGCGGGGAGCTGTTTGTT.

In its sample, this clonotype was seen many times. The V call is TRBV2, the J call TRBJ1-6, with D possibly TRBD1 on 5 matching bases. Trimming left V 5 bases short and J 6 bases short, with 14 bases between. From germline, CDR1 is SNHLY and CDR2 FYNNEI. The CDR3 has 15 residues. The CDR3 loop is CASSWDGGSNSPLHF. CDR3 nucleotides: TGTGCCAGCAGTTGGGACGGAGGATCTAATTCACCCCTCCACTTT.